This T cell receptor beta chain was recorded in a study of cytomegalovirus exposure and HLA in healthy donors. Study-level points and caveats: Later analysis identified a missense DCLRE1C variant that was linked to TCR beta V- and J-gene trimming. The study carried out a later analysis of TCR beta sequences. It associated 15,000 to 20,000 of them with specific HLA alleles at a false discovery rate of 0.05. A prior analysis recorded that most TCR beta V segments were productive about 90% or about 30% of the time.

PCR amplification relied on 60 Vbeta primers (plus 13 Jbeta primers). The data were produced by immunoSEQ multiplex PCR, yet TCRdb's version contains in-frame clones alone and is incomplete. The sample lists under 200,000 clones, around 80% occurring once. As concerns this clone: Its antigen is unidentified.

Healthy individuals who donated bone marrow served as the donors. The CDR3 sequence is 14 residues long. Germline V gene data show CDR1 as SNHLY and CDR2 as FYNNEI. The junction had 6 bases not matched to a gene; V was cut back by 6 bases and J by 4 bases. The J gene is TRBJ1-1, the V gene TRBV2; 9 bases line up with TRBD1. Sequenced input: PBMCs. This clonotype originated in a woman aged 18-29 years in good health and CMV-seronegative. The CDR3 nucleotides are TGTGCCAGCAGGTGGACAGGGGAGGGCACTGAAGCTTTCTTT. Protein product: CASRWTGEGTEAFF.